These T cell receptor beta chains were read from a single sample in a study of neurological immune-mediated disorders. A single record per CDR3 protein comes from TCRdb applying MiXCR to the 5' RACE reads. This table holds around 70,000 distinct CDR3 sequences, 5.2% found once. Sequenced: PBMCs. The receptors come from a woman aged 25-40 years with multiple sclerosis. Each CDR3 is given without its conserved first and last residue. A D gene is named only where the DNA matches it firmly.

TRBV5-1 TRBD2 ASSLIGTSGSYTDTQY
TRBV6-5 . ASSPAGYENIQY
TRBV5-1 . ASSPEGHRGEQF
TRBV4-2 . ASSQDLRDSTYNEQF
TRBV5-1 TRBD1 ASSLSGQGAAYEQY
TRBV7-8 . ASSSRYGRSEEKLF
TRBV27 . ASSLSGEGKNIQY
TRBV20-1 TRBD1 SARDPDRGDYGYT
TRBV5-1 . ASSPPHSTDTQY
TRBV5-5 TRBD1 ASSLDRGYSGNTIY
TRBV5-1 TRBD1 ASSKRTGGIGELF
TRBV28 TRBD1 ASRPTGAQPQH
TRBV20-1 . SASPMGGVQETQY
TRBV6-6 . ASSLGTPGDSPLH
TRBV11-2 . ASSLSRSPGNYGYT
TRBV5-1 . ASSFSTGISYEQY
TRBV20-1 . SARPGASEAF
TRBV2 . ASEDGSEVTQY
TRBV25-1 . ASSGAYLDSPI
TRBV7-9 . ASSSGLVYEQY
TRBV18 . ASAQSGQGTEAF
TRBV15 . ATSRNAGTGETQY
TRBV6-6 . ASSYSAQGGGNEQY
TRBV5-1 . ASSLGQTISGANVLT
TRBV6-5 TRBD2 ASSPSGGAGGELF
TRBV29-1 . SVSFGLGGAEAF
TRBV5-5 TRBD2 ASSLNSGGAETQY
TRBV12-3/TRBV12-4 . ASSLLGGGDSPLN
TRBV29-1 TRBD2 SVDSGVSYNEQF
TRBV5-6 . ASSLGGLSSPLH
TRBV3-1 . ASSPGLGGVEQY
TRBV9 . ASSVAPPGRANTGELF
TRBV28 . ASRVGTYDQPQH
TRBV15 TRBD1 ATSRARGRTGELF
TRBV7-9 . ASSGGEAF
TRBV18 . ASAGETDTQY
TRBV12-3/TRBV12-4 . ASSMGGQPQH
TRBV20-1 . SARETGWHYGYT
TRBV6-6 . ASTGVSNQPQN
TRBV6-6 . ASSLALYEQY
TRBV27 TRBD2 ASSPRQGGEQF
TRBV5-6 . ASSLSLDTQY
TRBV20-1 TRBD1 SARVPTGAGEQF
TRBV2 . ASSPDRAQGNQPQH